The rows below give T cell receptor beta chains drawn from one sample of a study of T cell repertoires in cytomegalovirus infection. TCRdb independently ran MiXCR on the reads; one entry per CDR3 protein. The sample shows 740,000 or so distinct CDR3 sequences, roughly 36% of them seen only once. Sample: PBMCs. These receptors all stem from a human donor in good health (CMV status not recorded). Some clones in this sample may be carry-over from other donors' samples. The CDR3 runs from the conserved cysteine through the conserved F or W. A D gene is named only where the DNA matches it firmly. Where a row states a size, it is once, few, many or the class of an expanded clone; other rows omit it.

size: few; J: TRBJ1-6; D: NA; V: TRBV7-2; CDR3: CASSLFWRSGTAVTESPLHF; DNA: TGTGCCAGCAGCTTATTTTGGAGATCCGGGACCGCAGTGACGGAGTCACCCCTCCACTTT
size: NA; J: TRBJ1-5; D: TRBD1; V: TRBV6-5; CDR3: CASTWDRAENQPQHF; DNA: TGTGCCAGCACTTGGGACAGGGCAGAGAATCAGCCCCAGCATTTT
size: many; J: TRBJ1-5; D: NA; V: TRBV7-8; CDR3: CASSLELGQPQHF; DNA: TGTGCCAGCAGCCTCGAATTGGGTCAGCCCCAGCATTTT
size: few; J: TRBJ2-7; D: NA; V: TRBV28; CDR3: CASISSPSVSYEQYF; DNA: TGTGCCAGCATCAGTTCCCCGTCAGTCTCCTACGAGCAGTACTTC
size: NA; J: TRBJ1-1; D: NA; V: TRBV6-8; CDR3: CASSHEDGREAFF; DNA: TGTGCCAGCAGCCATGAGGACGGTAGGGAAGCTTTCTTT
size: many; J: TRBJ1-3; D: TRBD1; V: TRBV7-2; CDR3: CASSLRDRVSGNTIYF; DNA: TGTGCCAGCAGCCTCCGGGACAGGGTATCTGGAAACACCATATATTTT
size: once; J: TRBJ2-7; D: NA; V: TRBV20-1; CDR3: CSARDVGSLSYEQYF; DNA: TGCAGTGCTAGAGATGTCGGATCTCTTTCCTACGAGCAGTACTTC
size: few; J: TRBJ2-2; D: TRBD1; V: TRBV28; CDR3: CASSSSGQGAFGELFF; DNA: TGTGCCAGCAGTTCTTCAGGACAGGGGGCCTTCGGGGAGCTGTTTTTT
size: NA; J: TRBJ2-4; D: NA; V: TRBV10-2; CDR3: CARSHRQPADIQYF; DNA: TGCGCCAGAAGCCACAGGCAGCCCGCTGACATTCAGTACTTC
size: NA; J: TRBJ1-4; D: TRBD1; V: TRBV7-9; CDR3: CASSQAQGAKKLFF; DNA: TGTGCCAGCAGCCAAGCCCAGGGGGCGAAAAAACTGTTTTTT
size: few; J: TRBJ2-3; D: TRBD1; V: TRBV5-1; CDR3: CASRDRETDTQYF; DNA: TGCGCCAGCAGAGACAGGGAGACAGATACGCAGTATTTT
size: NA; J: TRBJ2-1; D: NA; V: TRBV6-8; CDR3: CASRLFLQGPIQDEQFF; DNA: TGTGCCAGCAGACTTTTCCTACAGGGCCCGATTCAGGATGAGCAGTTCTTC
size: NA; J: TRBJ1-3; D: NA; V: TRBV6-6; CDR3: CASTPAGDYLSGNTIYF; DNA: TGTGCCAGCACTCCGGCAGGGGATTATCTCTCTGGAAACACCATATATTTT
size: NA; J: TRBJ2-1; D: NA; V: TRBV7-6; CDR3: CASSLFDGNEQFF; DNA: TGTGCCAGCAGCTTATTCGACGGGAATGAGCAGTTCTTC
size: few; J: TRBJ1-6; D: NA; V: TRBV27; CDR3: CASKQGNSNSPLHF; DNA: TGTGCCAGCAAACAGGGAAATAGTAATTCACCCCTCCACTTT
size: NA; J: TRBJ1-1; D: TRBD1; V: TRBV19; CDR3: CASNFHRGNTEAFF; DNA: TGTGCCAGTAACTTCCACAGGGGGAACACTGAAGCTTTCTTT
size: NA; J: TRBJ2-4; D: TRBD1; V: TRBV5-1; CDR3: CASSLGGQENIQYF; DNA: TGCGCCAGCAGCCTTGGGGGACAGGAAAACATTCAGTACTTC
size: few; J: TRBJ1-2; D: NA; V: TRBV12-3/TRBV12-4; CDR3: CASSLENAGGYTF; DNA: TGTGCCAGCAGTTTAGAAAACGCGGGGGGCTACACCTTC
size: NA; J: TRBJ1-1; D: NA; V: TRBV20-1; CDR3: CSASPLPPNTEAFF; DNA: TGCAGTGCTAGCCCCTTACCCCCTAACACTGAAGCTTTCTTT
size: NA; J: TRBJ2-7; D: TRBD1; V: TRBV6-1; CDR3: CASTLPGTGGSEQYF; DNA: TGTGCCAGCACCCTTCCCGGGACAGGGGGGTCCGAGCAGTACTTC
size: NA; J: TRBJ1-2; D: NA; V: TRBV11-2; CDR3: CASGFRQGNYGYTF; DNA: TGTGCCAGCGGCTTCCGGCAGGGTAACTATGGCTACACCTTC
size: NA; J: TRBJ1-2; D: NA; V: TRBV12-3/TRBV12-4; CDR3: CASSIRDGYGYTF; DNA: TGTGCCAGCAGTATCCGGGACGGCTATGGCTACACCTTC